This T cell receptor (beta chain) was identified in a study of CD8 T cells in ankylosing spondylitis. Study results and limitations: Some of these motif variants have turned up before, in reports on reactive arthritis synovial fluid and blood. Disease-linked clones had a CD8+ phenotype and relatively low frequency in peripheral blood. Reports say disease-linked clones showed up significantly more in matched ankylosing spondylitis synovial fluid. Seemingly distinctive of ankylosing spondylitis blood was a TCR beta motif formed by eight highly homologous variants.

The V and J ends lost 5 bases and 4 bases respectively, with 15 bases between them. This CDR3 comprises 14 residues. Per germline, CDR1 DFQATT and CDR2 SNEGSKA (reference sequence). On this clonotype: Its cognate antigen is unknown.

Libraries of TCR beta came from quantitative 5'-RACE with molecular barcodes. A single record per CDR3 protein comes from TCRdb applying MiXCR to the 5' RACE reads. The sample contains around 890,000 distinct CDR3 sequences, approximately 12% of which appear only once. The clonotype comes from a male donor with ankylosing spondylitis. The chain carries TRBV20-1 and TRBJ2-1; D gene unclear. Sequencing was performed on blood, either unsorted or a sorted T cell fraction (not recorded which). The CDR3 loop reads CSASRLSMYNEQFF. CDR3 DNA: TGCAGTGCTTCCCGACTGTCAATGTACAATGAGCAGTTCTTC.